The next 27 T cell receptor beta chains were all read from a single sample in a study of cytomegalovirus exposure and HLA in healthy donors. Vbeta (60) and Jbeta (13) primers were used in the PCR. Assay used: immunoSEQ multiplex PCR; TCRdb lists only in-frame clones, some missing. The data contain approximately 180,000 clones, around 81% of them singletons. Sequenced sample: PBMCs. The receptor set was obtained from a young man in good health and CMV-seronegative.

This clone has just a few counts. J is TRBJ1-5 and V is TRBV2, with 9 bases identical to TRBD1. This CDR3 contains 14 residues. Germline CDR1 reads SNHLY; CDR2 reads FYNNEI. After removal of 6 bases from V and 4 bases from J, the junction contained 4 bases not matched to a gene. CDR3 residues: CASRQDRGNQPQHF. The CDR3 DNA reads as TGTGCCAGCAGGCAGGACAGGGGAAATCAGCCCCAGCATTTT.

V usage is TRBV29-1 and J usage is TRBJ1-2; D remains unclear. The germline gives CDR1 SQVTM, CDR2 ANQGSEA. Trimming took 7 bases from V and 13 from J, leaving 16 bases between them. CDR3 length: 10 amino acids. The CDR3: CSAGARPGTF. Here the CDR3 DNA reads TGCAGCGCCGGAGCAAGGCCGGGCACCTTC.

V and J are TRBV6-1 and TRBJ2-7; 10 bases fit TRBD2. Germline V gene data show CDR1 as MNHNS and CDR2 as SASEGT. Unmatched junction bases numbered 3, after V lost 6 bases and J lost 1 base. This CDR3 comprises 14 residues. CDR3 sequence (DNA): TGTGCCAGCAGGAGCGGGAGGGCGTCCTACGAGCAGTACTTC. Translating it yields CASRSGRASYEQYF.

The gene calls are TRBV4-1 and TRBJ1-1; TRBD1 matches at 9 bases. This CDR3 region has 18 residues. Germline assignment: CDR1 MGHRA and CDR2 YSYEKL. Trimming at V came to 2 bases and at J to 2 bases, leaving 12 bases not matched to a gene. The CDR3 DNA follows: TGCGCCAGCAGCCAATTTACAGGGGGCCCCTACTTTAACACTGAAGCTTTCTTT. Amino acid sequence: CASSQFTGGPYFNTEAFF.

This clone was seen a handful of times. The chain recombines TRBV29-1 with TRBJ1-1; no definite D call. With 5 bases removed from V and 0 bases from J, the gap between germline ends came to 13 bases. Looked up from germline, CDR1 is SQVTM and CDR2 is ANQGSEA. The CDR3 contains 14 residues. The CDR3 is CSVRPRGVNTEAFF. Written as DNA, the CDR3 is TGCAGCGTTCGCCCACGAGGTGTGAACACTGAAGCTTTCTTT.

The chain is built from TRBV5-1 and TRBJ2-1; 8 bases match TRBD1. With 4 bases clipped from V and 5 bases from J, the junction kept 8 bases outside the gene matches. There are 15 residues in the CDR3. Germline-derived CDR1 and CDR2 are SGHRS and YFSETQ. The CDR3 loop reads CASSPGTGPHNEQFF. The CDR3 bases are TGCGCCAGCAGCCCCGGGACAGGACCCCACAATGAGCAGTTCTTC.

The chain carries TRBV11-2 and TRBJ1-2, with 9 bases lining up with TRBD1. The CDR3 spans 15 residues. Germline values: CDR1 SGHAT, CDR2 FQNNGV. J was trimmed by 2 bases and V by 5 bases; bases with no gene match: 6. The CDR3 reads CASSQHRGQNYGYTF. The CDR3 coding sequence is TGTGCCAGCAGCCAGCACAGGGGGCAAAACTATGGCTACACCTTC.

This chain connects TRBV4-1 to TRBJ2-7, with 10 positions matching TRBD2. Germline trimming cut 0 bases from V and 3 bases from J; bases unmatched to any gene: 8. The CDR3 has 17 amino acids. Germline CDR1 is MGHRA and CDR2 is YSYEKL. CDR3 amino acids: CASSQELPGLANYEQYF. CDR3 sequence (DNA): TGCGCCAGCAGCCAAGAGTTACCGGGACTAGCGAACTACGAGCAGTACTTC.

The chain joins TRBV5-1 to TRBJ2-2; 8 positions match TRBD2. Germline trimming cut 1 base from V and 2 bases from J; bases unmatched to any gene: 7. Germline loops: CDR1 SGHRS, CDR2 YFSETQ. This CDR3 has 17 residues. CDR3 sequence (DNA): TGCGCCAGCAGCTTGCAAATGCGGGGGGCCAACACCGGGGAGCTGTTTTTT. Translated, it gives CASSLQMRGANTGELFF.

CDR3 region: CASSVDGLAGDEQYF. The CDR3 coding sequence is TGTGCCAGCAGCGTAGACGGACTAGCGGGGGACGAGCAGTACTTC. The V gene is TRBV9, the J gene TRBJ2-7; the match to TRBD2 covers 13 bases. V dropped 0 bases and J dropped 5; count of bases not matched to a gene: 2. The CDR3 loop spans 15 amino acids. Per the germline V gene, CDR1 is SGDLS and CDR2 is YYNGEE.

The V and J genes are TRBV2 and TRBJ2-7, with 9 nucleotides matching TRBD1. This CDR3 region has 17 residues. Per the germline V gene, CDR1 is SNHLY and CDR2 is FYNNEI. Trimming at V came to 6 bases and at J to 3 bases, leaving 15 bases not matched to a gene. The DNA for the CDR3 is TGTGCCAGCAGAGACATCGCGAGACAGGGGGACAACTACGAGCAGTACTTC. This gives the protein CASRDIARQGDNYEQYF.

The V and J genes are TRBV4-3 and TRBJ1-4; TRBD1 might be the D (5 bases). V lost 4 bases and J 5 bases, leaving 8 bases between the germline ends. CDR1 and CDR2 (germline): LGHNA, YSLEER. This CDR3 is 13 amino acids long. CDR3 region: CASSPRQNEKLFF. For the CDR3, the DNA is TGCGCCAGCAGCCCTAGACAGAATGAAAAACTGTTTTTT.

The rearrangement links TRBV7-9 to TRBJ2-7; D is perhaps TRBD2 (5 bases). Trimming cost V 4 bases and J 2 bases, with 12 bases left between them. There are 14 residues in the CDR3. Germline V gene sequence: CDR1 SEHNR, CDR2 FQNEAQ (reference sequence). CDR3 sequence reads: CASSSRESPYEQYF. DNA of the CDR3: TGTGCCAGCAGCTCGAGGGAGTCTCCCTACGAGCAGTACTTC. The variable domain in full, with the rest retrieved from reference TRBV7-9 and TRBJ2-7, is DTGVSQNPRHKITKRGQNVTFRCDPISEHNRLYWYRQTLGQGPEFLTYFQNEAQLEKSRLLSDRFSAERPKGSFSTLEIQRTEQGDSAMYLCASSSRESPYEQYFGPGTRLTVT.

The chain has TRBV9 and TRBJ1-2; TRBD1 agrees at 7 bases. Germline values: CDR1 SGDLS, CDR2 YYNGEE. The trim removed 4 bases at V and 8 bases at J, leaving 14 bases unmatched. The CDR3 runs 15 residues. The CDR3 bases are TGTGCCAGCAGCATTATCGGAGCGACAGGGCAAGGCTACACCTTC. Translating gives CASSIIGATGQGYTF.

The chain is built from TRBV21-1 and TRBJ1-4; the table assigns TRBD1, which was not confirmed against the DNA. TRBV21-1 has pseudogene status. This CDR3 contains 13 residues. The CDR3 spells CASTDREEEKLFF. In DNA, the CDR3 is TGTGCCAGCACGGACAGGGAGGAGGAAAAACTGTTTTTT.

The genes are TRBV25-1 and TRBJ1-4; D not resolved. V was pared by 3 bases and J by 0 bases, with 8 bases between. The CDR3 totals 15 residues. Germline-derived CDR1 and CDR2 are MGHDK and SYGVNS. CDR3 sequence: CASSDTGATNEKLFF. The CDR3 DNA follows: TGTGCCAGCAGTGATACCGGGGCAACTAATGAAAAACTGTTTTTT.

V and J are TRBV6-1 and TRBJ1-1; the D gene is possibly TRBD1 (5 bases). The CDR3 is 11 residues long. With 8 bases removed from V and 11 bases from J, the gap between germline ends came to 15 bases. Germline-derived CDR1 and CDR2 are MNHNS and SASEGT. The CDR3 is CASGIGGPAFF. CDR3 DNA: TGTGCCAGCGGTATCGGGGGTCCGGCTTTCTTT.

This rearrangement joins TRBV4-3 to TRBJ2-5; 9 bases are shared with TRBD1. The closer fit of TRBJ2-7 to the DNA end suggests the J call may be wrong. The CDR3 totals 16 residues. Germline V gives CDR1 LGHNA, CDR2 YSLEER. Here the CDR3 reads CASSQDRADRGSEQYF. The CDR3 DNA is TGCGCCAGCAGCCAAGATCGAGCGGACAGGGGCAGCGAGCAGTACTTC.

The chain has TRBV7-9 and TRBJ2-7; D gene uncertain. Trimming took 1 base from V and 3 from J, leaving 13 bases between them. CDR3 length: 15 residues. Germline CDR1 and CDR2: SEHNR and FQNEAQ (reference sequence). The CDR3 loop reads CASSLGPLRIYEQYF. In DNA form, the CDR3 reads TGTGCCAGCAGCTTAGGGCCGCTGCGGATCTACGAGCAGTACTTC.

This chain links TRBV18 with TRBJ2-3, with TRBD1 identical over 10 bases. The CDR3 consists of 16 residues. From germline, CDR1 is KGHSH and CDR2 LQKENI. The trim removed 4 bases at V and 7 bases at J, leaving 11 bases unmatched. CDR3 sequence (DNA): TGTGCCAGCTCACAATCCGAGGGACAGGGGCTTAATACGCAGTATTTT. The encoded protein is CASSQSEGQGLNTQYF. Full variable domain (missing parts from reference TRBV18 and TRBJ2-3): NAGVMQNPRHLVRRRGQEARLRCSPMKGHSHVYWYRQLPEEGLKFMVYLQKENIIDESGMPKERFSAEFPKEGPSILRIQQVVRGDSAAYFCASSQSEGQGLNTQYFGPGTRLTVL.

The CDR3 DNA reads TGTGCCAGCAGCGGGGCAGGGCGAACCGGGGAGCTGTTTTTT. Its translation: CASSGAGRTGELFF. The V and J genes are TRBV9 and TRBJ2-2, with D maybe TRBD1 (5 bases). CDR3 size: 14 residues. V was clipped by 3 bases and J by 5 bases, with 11 bases between them. The V gene's germline CDR1 is SGDLS and CDR2 YYNGEE.

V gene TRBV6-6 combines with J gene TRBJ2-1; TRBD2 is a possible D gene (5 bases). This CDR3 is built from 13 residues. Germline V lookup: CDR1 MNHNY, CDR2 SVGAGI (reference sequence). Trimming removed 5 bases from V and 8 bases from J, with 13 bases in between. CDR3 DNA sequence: TGTGCCAGCAGTATGTCAGTCGGGGATGAGCAGTTCTTC. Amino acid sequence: CASSMSVGDEQFF.

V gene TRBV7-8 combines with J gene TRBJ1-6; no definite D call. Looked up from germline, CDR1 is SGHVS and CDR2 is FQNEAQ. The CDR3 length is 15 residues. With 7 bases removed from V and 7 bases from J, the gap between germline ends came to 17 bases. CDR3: CASTLSGVTNSPLHF. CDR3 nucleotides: TGTGCCAGCACCCTCTCCGGGGTTACGAATTCACCCCTCCACTTT.

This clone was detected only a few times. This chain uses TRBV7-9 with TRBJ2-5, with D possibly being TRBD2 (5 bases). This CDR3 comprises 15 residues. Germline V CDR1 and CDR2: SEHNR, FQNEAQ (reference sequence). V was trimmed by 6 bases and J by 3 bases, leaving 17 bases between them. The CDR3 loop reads CASSYRRGSKETQYF. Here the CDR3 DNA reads TGTGCCAGCAGTTATCGACGGGGAAGTAAAGAGACCCAGTACTTC. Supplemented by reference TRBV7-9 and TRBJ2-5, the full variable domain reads DTGVSQNPRHKITKRGQNVTFRCDPISEHNRLYWYRQTLGQGPEFLTYFQNEAQLEKSRLLSDRFSAERPKGSFSTLEIQRTEQGDSAMYLCASSYRRGSKETQYFGPGTRLLVL.

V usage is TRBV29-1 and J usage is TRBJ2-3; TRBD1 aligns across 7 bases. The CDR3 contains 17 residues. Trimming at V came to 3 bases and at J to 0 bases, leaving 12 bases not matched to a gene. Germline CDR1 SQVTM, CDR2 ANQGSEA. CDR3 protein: CSVDGREQGPSTDTQYF. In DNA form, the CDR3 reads TGCAGCGTTGATGGAAGGGAACAGGGGCCTAGCACAGATACGCAGTATTTT.

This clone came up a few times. CDR3 protein: CSVEELGQGASQETQYF. The CDR3 coding sequence is TGCAGCGTTGAAGAATTGGGACAGGGGGCTTCCCAAGAGACCCAGTACTTC. This chain connects TRBV29-1 to TRBJ2-5; 12 bases are shared with TRBD1. The CDR3 is made up of 17 amino acids. Germline CDR1 is SQVTM and CDR2 is ANQGSEA. With 0 bases clipped from V and 1 base from J, the junction kept 6 bases outside the gene matches.

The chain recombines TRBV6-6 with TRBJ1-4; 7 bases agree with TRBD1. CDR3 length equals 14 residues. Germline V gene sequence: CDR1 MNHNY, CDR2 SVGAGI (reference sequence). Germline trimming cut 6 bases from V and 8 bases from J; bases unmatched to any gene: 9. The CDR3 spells CASRARQGGEKLFF. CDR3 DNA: TGTGCCAGCAGAGCCCGACAGGGAGGCGAAAAACTGTTTTTT.